This TCR beta chain was recorded in a study of cytomegalovirus exposure and HLA in healthy donors. General study findings and limits: What TCR beta sequences reportedly achieved was accurate prediction of HLA-A and HLA-B alleles in most subjects. Segments of the TCR beta V type were, in most cases, productive about 87% or about 30% of the time in an earlier analysis.

On this clone: Its cognate antigen is unknown.

V was cut by 6 bases and J by 11 bases, with 16 bases left in between. The CDR3 is made up of 11 amino acids. The germline V gene encodes CDR1 DFQATT and CDR2 SNEGSKA (reference sequence). Nominally healthy donors provided the samples, though records likely missed some immune exposures. Both 60 Vbeta primers and 13 Jbeta primers went into the PCR. Sequencing used immunoSEQ multiplex PCR; TCRdb keeps in-frame clones, though not all of them. The table has some 99,000 clones, 81% seen once; the top ten hold about 2%. Material for sequencing was PBMCs. The origin of this receptor is a woman in her thirties in good health and CMV-seronegative. The chain links TRBV20-1 to TRBJ1-1; D is perhaps TRBD1 (6 bases). In DNA form, the CDR3 reads TGCAGTGCCTCAGGGGAGGGTGGGGCTTTCTTT. Residues: CSASGEGGAFF.